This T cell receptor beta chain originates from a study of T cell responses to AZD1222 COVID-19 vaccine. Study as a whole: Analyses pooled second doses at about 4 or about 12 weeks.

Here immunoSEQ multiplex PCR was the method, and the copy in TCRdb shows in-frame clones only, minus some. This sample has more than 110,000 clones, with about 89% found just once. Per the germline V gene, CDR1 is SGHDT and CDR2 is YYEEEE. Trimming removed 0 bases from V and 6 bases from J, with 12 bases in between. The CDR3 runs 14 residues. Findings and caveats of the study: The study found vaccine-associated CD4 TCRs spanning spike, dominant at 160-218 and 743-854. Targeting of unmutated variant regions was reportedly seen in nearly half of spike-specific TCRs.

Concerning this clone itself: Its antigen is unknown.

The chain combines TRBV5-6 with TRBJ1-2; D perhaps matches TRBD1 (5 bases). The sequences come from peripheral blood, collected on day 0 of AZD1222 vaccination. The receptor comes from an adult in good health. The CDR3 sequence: CASSLGRGPNGYTF. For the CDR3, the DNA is TGTGCCAGCAGCTTGGGTAGGGGTCCTAATGGCTACACCTTC.